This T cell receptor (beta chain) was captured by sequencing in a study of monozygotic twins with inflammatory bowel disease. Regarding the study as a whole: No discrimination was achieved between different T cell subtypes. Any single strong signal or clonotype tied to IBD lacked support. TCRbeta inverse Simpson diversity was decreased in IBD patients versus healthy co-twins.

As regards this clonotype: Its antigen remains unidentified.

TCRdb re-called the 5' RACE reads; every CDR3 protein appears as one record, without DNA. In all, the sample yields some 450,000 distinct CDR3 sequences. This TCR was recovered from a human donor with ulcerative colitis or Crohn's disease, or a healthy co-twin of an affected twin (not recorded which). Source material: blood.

CDR3 protein: CASSLGAIGALDTDTQYF. The V call is TRBV5-1, the J call TRBJ2-3; TCRdb outputs TRBD1, but without DNA this stays unchecked. Looked up from germline, CDR1 is SGHRS and CDR2 is YFSETQ. The length of the CDR3 is 18 residues.